This T cell receptor beta chain stems from a study of Ad26.COV2.S vaccination and SARS-CoV-2 variants. Treatment in this sample: about 20 received Ad26.COV2.S at low or high dose, single or two shots; roughly five received placebo; per-sample allocation not given. Each sample was drawn 63 days after the first injection (of vaccine or placebo). This CDR3 spans 15 amino acids. CDR1 and CDR2 (germline): LNHNV, YYDKDF (reference sequence). J gave up 7 bases and V 0 bases, and 3 bases lay outside the gene matches. The repertoire was sequenced with immunoSEQ multiplex PCR; TCRdb's copy has only in-frame clones and lacks some. The repertoire has just under 250,000 clones, around 89% of them found once; the top ten carry roughly 10%.

The sequencing here drew on peripheral blood, taken in a trial of Ad26.COV2.S vaccine versus placebo. The rearrangement joins TRBV15 to TRBJ1-5; 10 nucleotides agree with TRBD1. This receptor was obtained from a person aged 18 to 65 who received the Ad26.COV2.S COVID-19 vaccine or a placebo. DNA for the CDR3: TGTGCCACCAGCAGAGAAGGACAGGGGGTCCAGCCCCAGCATTTT. It specifies CATSREGQGVQPQHF.